These 28 T cell receptor beta chains came from one sample sequenced in a study of Ad26.COV2.S vaccination and SARS-CoV-2 variants. The data were produced by immunoSEQ multiplex PCR, yet TCRdb's version contains in-frame clones alone and is incomplete. This sample yields about 390,000 clones, of which 70% to 90% are seen a single time; 3.5% belongs to the top ten. As to treatment: some 20 received Ad26.COV2.S at low or high dose, single or two shots; about five received placebo; per-sample allocation not given. Day 63 after the first vaccine or placebo injection was the time point for sampling. The source material was peripheral blood, sampled in a trial of Ad26.COV2.S vaccine versus placebo. These receptors were collected from a person between 18 and 65 years old who received the Ad26.COV2.S COVID-19 vaccine or a placebo.

The chain is built from TRBV29-1 and TRBJ1-2; 7 nucleotides match TRBD1. Germline values: CDR1 SQVTM, CDR2 ANQGSEA. The V gene end was trimmed by 3 bases and the J gene end by 7 bases; junction bases not matched to a gene: 11. CDR3 length: 14 amino acids. DNA of the CDR3: TGCAGCGTTGATCTGGTCAGGGGGGCTCCTGGCTACACCTTC. Protein sequence: CSVDLVRGAPGYTF.

V and J are TRBV10-2 and TRBJ1-1; no clear D. CDR1 WSHSY and CDR2 SAAADI come from the germline V gene. V was clipped by 8 bases and J by 5 bases, with 9 bases between them. This CDR3 is built from 11 residues. CDR3 amino acids: CASFDGTEAFF. CDR3 in DNA: TGCGCCAGCTTCGACGGGACTGAAGCTTTCTTT.

The chain has TRBV10-2 and TRBJ2-7, with D possibly being TRBD1 (6 bases). The CDR3 spans 12 residues. The germline V gene has CDR1 WSHSY and CDR2 SAAADI. V was clipped by 10 bases and J by 3 bases, with 13 bases between them. The CDR3 bases are TGCGCCAAAGGGACCAGGGGCTACGAGCAGTACTTC. Its translation is CAKGTRGYEQYF.

The rearrangement uses TRBV18 and TRBJ1-2; 7 nucleotides agree with TRBD1. This CDR3 region has 15 residues. Trimming took 4 bases from V and 6 from J; bases not matched to a gene: 11. Per the germline V gene, CDR1 is KGHSH and CDR2 is LQKENI. This CDR3 is CASSQGQTITNGYTF. CDR3 in DNA: TGTGCCAGCTCACAGGGACAGACAATTACCAATGGCTACACCTTC.

This chain connects TRBV2 to TRBJ2-7; 7 nucleotides match TRBD2. V lost 7 bases and J lost 0; bases outside the gene matches: 6. The CDR3 extends over 14 amino acids. CDR1 is SNHLY, CDR2 FYNNEI, per germline. The CDR3, as DNA: TGTGCCAGCAATGGGGGAGGGAGCTCCTACGAGCAGTACTTC. Protein: CASNGGGSSYEQYF.

The rearrangement joins TRBV3-1 (or the pseudogene TRBV3-2) to TRBJ1-1; a weak D match, TRBD1 (6 bases). V shed 3 bases and J shed 4 bases, with 18 bases lying between them. This CDR3 has 16 residues. The germline V gene encodes CDR1 LGHDT and CDR2 YNNKEL (reference sequence). CDR3 in amino acids: CASSHLGGVGFTEAFF. In nucleotides, the CDR3 is TGTGCCAGCAGCCACCTAGGGGGTGTCGGTTTCACTGAAGCTTTCTTT.

CDR3 loop: CASSETVIGAGYTF. The CDR3 DNA sequence: TGTGCCAGCAGTGAAACTGTAATAGGGGCCGGCTACACCTTC. The J gene is TRBJ1-2, the V gene TRBV2; maybe TRBD1 (5 bases). Germline V gene lookup returns CDR1 SNHLY and CDR2 FYNNEI. The CDR3 runs to 14 residues. Deletions cut 2 bases from V and 8 bases from J, with 15 bases between.

V and J are TRBV2 and TRBJ1-5; D may be TRBD1 (5 bases). V lost 2 bases and J lost 2, with 13 bases in between. Germline V gene data show CDR1 as SNHLY and CDR2 as FYNNEI. The CDR3 is 16 amino acids. CDR3 sequence reads: CASSETGRSGNQPQHF. DNA for the CDR3: TGTGCCAGCAGTGAAACAGGCCGCTCGGGCAATCAGCCCCAGCATTTT.

This chain uses TRBV19 with TRBJ1-5; D gene uncertain. There are 15 residues in the CDR3. Germline V gives CDR1 LNHDA, CDR2 SQIVND (reference sequence). V was pared by 8 bases and J by 8 bases, with 22 bases between. The chain's CDR3 is CASGKRPSTLEPQHF. The CDR3 DNA reads as TGTGCCAGTGGAAAAAGGCCCAGCACTTTGGAGCCCCAGCATTTT.

This clone has only a few counts. This chain joins TRBV18 and TRBJ2-7; D possibly matches TRBD1 or TRBD2 (5 bases each). V dropped 4 bases and J dropped 2 bases, with 21 bases sitting between them. The CDR3 length is 17 residues. Germline CDR1 is KGHSH and CDR2 is LQKENI. CDR3 region: CASSLSPAGVGAYEQYF. CDR3 nucleotides: TGTGCCAGCTCACTATCCCCGGCCGGGGTAGGGGCCTACGAGCAGTACTTC.

The chain combines TRBV9 with TRBJ1-2, with a tentative D call TRBD1 (6 bases). Trimming took off 2 bases at V and 0 bases at J, with 14 bases between the two ends. From germline, CDR1 is SGDLS and CDR2 YYNGEE. The CDR3 length is 16 residues. CDR3 amino acids: CASSVKLQGPNYGYTF. CDR3 bases: TGTGCCAGCAGCGTGAAGTTGCAGGGGCCTAACTATGGCTACACCTTC.

On this clone: This CDR3 fails to terminate in the conserved phenylalanine or tryptophan, so it likely reflects a read error. It is unclear where the CDR3 begins or ends on the DNA, so no DNA is shown, and the CDR3 is as TCRdb lists it. V usage is TRBV1 and J usage is TRBJ2-7; the D segment call TRBD2 is taken from the table without a DNA check. TRBV1 is a known pseudogene. Both ends counted, the CDR3 spans 9 residues. The chain's CDR3 is CTSSQVVRS.

This chain uses TRBV10-2 with TRBJ2-7; perhaps TRBD1 as D (5 bases). The CDR3 is 16 amino acids. Germline CDR1 WSHSY, CDR2 SAAADI. V lost 6 bases, J lost 2 bases, and 20 bases lay in between. Here the CDR3 DNA reads TGCGCCAGCAGCCAAGTAGGGGCCTTGAGACCCTACGAGCAGTACTTC. Translated: CASSQVGALRPYEQYF.

The V gene is TRBV6-1, the J gene TRBJ2-5; D ambiguous. Trimming removed 2 bases from V and 4 bases from J, with 8 bases in between. The germline V gene has CDR1 MNHNS and CDR2 SASEGT. This CDR3 comprises 13 residues. The CDR3 here is CASSESYPETQYF. The CDR3, as DNA: TGTGCCAGCAGTGAATCCTATCCAGAGACCCAGTACTTC.

The chain recombines TRBV9 with TRBJ1-4; TRBD1 is a possible D gene (5 bases). The CDR3 loop spans 16 amino acids. V was cut by 0 bases and J by 0 bases, with 9 bases left in between. Germline CDR1 SGDLS, CDR2 YYNGEE. CDR3 loop: CASSVEWGATNEKLFF. Here the CDR3 DNA reads TGTGCCAGCAGCGTAGAATGGGGCGCAACTAATGAAAAACTGTTTTTT.

The chain links TRBV27 to TRBJ2-1; weak D call: TRBD2 (5 bases). Germline loops: CDR1 MNHEY, CDR2 SMNVEV (reference sequence). V lost 5 bases and J 7 bases, leaving 12 bases between the germline ends. This CDR3 comprises 13 residues. CDR3 in DNA: TGTGCCAGCAGTGACCTCGGGGAGAATGAGCAGTTCTTC. Translated, it gives CASSDLGENEQFF.

The chain is built from TRBV28 and TRBJ1-5, with D possibly being TRBD1 (6 bases). V lost 5 bases and J 2 bases, leaving 22 bases between the germline ends. This CDR3 has 18 amino acids. Germline loops: CDR1 MDHEN, CDR2 SYDVKM. CDR3 in DNA: TGTGCCAGCAGTCCTACGCTATGGTTCAGGGGTGGCAATCAGCCCCAGCATTTT. Its protein is CASSPTLWFRGGNQPQHF.

J is TRBJ1-1 and V is TRBV3-1 (or the pseudogene TRBV3-2), with 11 bases that match TRBD1. The trim removed 6 bases at V and 3 bases at J, leaving 9 bases unmatched. Germline CDR1 is LGHDT and CDR2 is YNNKEL (reference sequence). This CDR3 contains 16 residues. The CDR3 sequence is CASSQRGTGGDTEAFF. The DNA of the CDR3 is TGTGCCAGCAGTCAAAGGGGGACAGGGGGTGACACTGAAGCTTTCTTT.

The chain has TRBV15 and TRBJ2-2; 7 nucleotides match TRBD2. The ends lost 5 bases at V and 5 bases at J; junction bases unmatched: 5. The CDR3 loop spans 14 amino acids. Germline V gene lookup returns CDR1 LNHNV and CDR2 YYDKDF (reference sequence). The CDR3 nucleotides are TGTGCCACCAGCCAAGAACTAGCGACCGGGGAGCTGTTTTTT. This translates into CATSQELATGELFF.

The chain couples TRBV6-2 or TRBV6-3 to TRBJ2-5; no firm D call. The V gene lost 6 bases and the J gene lost 4 bases, with 24 bases spanning the gap. Germline V lookup: CDR1 MNHEY, CDR2 SVGEGT. The CDR3 extends over 17 amino acids. The CDR3 here is CASSPNLRGPDSETQYF. In DNA, the CDR3 is TGTGCCAGCAGCCCTAACCTCCGCGGCCCTGACTCAGAGACCCAGTACTTC.

The CDR3 region has the DNA TGTGCCAGCTCACCACTTGGGCGGGTAGTGCAAAACACTGAAGCTTTCTTT. Residues: CASSPLGRVVQNTEAFF. The chain has TRBV18 and TRBJ1-1; D ambiguous. Deletions cut 1 base from V and 2 bases from J, with 17 bases between. There are 17 residues in the CDR3. CDR1 KGHSH and CDR2 LQKENI come from the germline V gene.

The V gene is TRBV7-2, the J gene TRBJ2-2; D is unclear. The CDR3 covers 13 residues. CDR1 and CDR2 (germline): SGHTA, FQGNSA. Trimming removed 1 base at V and 7 bases at J, with 7 bases between. The CDR3 DNA is TGTGCCAGCAGCTTAGAATGGGGCGGGGAGCTGTTTTTT. This gives the protein CASSLEWGGELFF.

The rearrangement links TRBV18 to TRBJ2-1; 8 nucleotides agree with TRBD2. The CDR3 has 16 amino acids. Trimming removed 1 base from V and 2 bases from J; junction bases left unmatched: 4. Per germline, CDR1 KGHSH and CDR2 LQKENI. The CDR3 reads CASSPRLANTYNEQFF. The CDR3 nucleotides read TGTGCCAGCTCACCACGACTAGCGAACACCTACAATGAGCAGTTCTTC.

This clone was observed a single time. CDR3 loop: CAIRIDRGRNEQYF. The CDR3 DNA sequence: TGTGCCATCAGAATAGACAGGGGGCGAAACGAGCAGTACTTC. The rearrangement joins TRBV10-3 to TRBJ2-7, with TRBD1 identical over 10 bases. The germline V gene encodes CDR1 ENHRY and CDR2 SYGVKD. This CDR3 spans 14 amino acids. Trimming at V came to 6 bases and at J to 5 bases, leaving 7 bases not matched to a gene.

For the CDR3, the DNA is TGTGCCAGCAGTTACCGGCCGGGTGCAGGGACTGAAGCTTTCTTT. It codes for CASSYRPGAGTEAFF. The chain links TRBV6-5 to TRBJ1-1, with D perhaps TRBD1 (5 bases). The CDR3 runs 15 residues. The ends were cut back, 2 bases at V and 5 bases at J, with 15 bases in the middle. Per the germline V gene, CDR1 is MNHEY and CDR2 is SVGAGI.

The genes are TRBV6-5 and TRBJ2-1, with 7 bases that match TRBD1. V lost 6 bases and J lost 5; bases outside the gene matches: 10. This CDR3 is 15 amino acids long. CDR1 and CDR2 (germline): MNHEY, SVGAGI. The CDR3 nucleotides read TGTGCCAGCAGGTTCCTAAACAGGGGCCACAATGAGCAGTTCTTC. Translated: CASRFLNRGHNEQFF.

The chain carries TRBV9 and TRBJ2-1, with no clear D. V was trimmed by 0 bases and J by 5 bases, leaving 21 bases between them. Germline CDR1 and CDR2: SGDLS and YYNGEE. The CDR3 contains 18 residues. This chain's CDR3 is CASSVETRGQPNHNEQFF. CDR3 DNA: TGTGCCAGCAGCGTAGAAACCCGTGGCCAGCCAAACCACAATGAGCAGTTCTTC.

This clone was seen a single time. The J gene is TRBJ2-1, the V gene TRBV7-9, with D unresolved. From germline, CDR1 is SEHNR and CDR2 FQNEAQ (reference sequence). The CDR3 has 11 residues. Trimming removed 6 bases at V and 8 bases at J, with 8 bases between. DNA for the CDR3: TGTGCCAGCAGGGATGATGATGAGCAGTTCTTC. As protein: CASRDDDEQFF.